Listed below are T cell receptor beta chains from one sample, sequenced in a study of blood T cell repertoires in COVID-19. Clones were sequenced by immunoSEQ multiplex PCR, and TCRdb holds only the in-frame ones, with some missing. Of approximately 100,000 clones in the sample, around 82% were seen once. The source material was peripheral blood. The receptors originated from a human donor in a cohort sampled during active or convalescent COVID-19. CDR3s leave out the opening cysteine and the closing phenylalanine or tryptophan. Each record gives: J gene, V gene, CDR3 protein.

j_call: TRBJ2-5
v_call: TRBV5-1
cdr3_aa: ASSSGQGDETQY

j_call: TRBJ2-5
v_call: TRBV4-2
cdr3_aa: ASSPLVGGETQY

j_call: TRBJ2-1
v_call: TRBV7-9
cdr3_aa: ASSLDTSGDTDEQF

j_call: TRBJ2-5
v_call: TRBV3-1/TRBV3-2
cdr3_aa: ASSQGPQGTETQY

j_call: TRBJ2-5
v_call: TRBV7-9
cdr3_aa: ASSEQGRRGETQY

j_call: TRBJ2-7
v_call: TRBV11-3
cdr3_aa: ASSPRQGDSYEQY

j_call: TRBJ2-1
v_call: TRBV11-3
cdr3_aa: ASSFPQRGSGGINNEQF

j_call: TRBJ2-5
v_call: TRBV11-2
cdr3_aa: ASSLVQGSETQY

j_call: TRBJ2-7
v_call: TRBV2
cdr3_aa: ASSLDRRISYEQY

j_call: TRBJ2-2
v_call: TRBV29-1
cdr3_aa: STTVTGTGELF

j_call: TRBJ1-1
v_call: TRBV6-5
cdr3_aa: ASLGTGTEAF

j_call: TRBJ2-7
v_call: TRBV27
cdr3_aa: ASSGGHLPYEQY

j_call: TRBJ1-6
v_call: TRBV6-6
cdr3_aa: ASRVENNSPLH

j_call: TRBJ1-2
v_call: TRBV11-2
cdr3_aa: ASSLERPGGYT

j_call: TRBJ1-3
v_call: TRBV19
cdr3_aa: ASSVGTGTGNTIY

j_call: TRBJ1-1
v_call: TRBV18
cdr3_aa: ASSPGQAEAF

j_call: TRBJ2-7
v_call: TRBV6-5
cdr3_aa: ASMEILAYEQY

j_call: TRBJ2-3
v_call: TRBV11-3
cdr3_aa: ASSLKRSTDTQY

j_call: TRBJ1-2
v_call: TRBV5-1
cdr3_aa: ASSFDLYRDYT

j_call: TRBJ1-4
v_call: TRBV19
cdr3_aa: ASSPREGWDEKLF

j_call: TRBJ2-1
v_call: TRBV3-1/TRBV3-2
cdr3_aa: ASSQGPLNEQF

j_call: TRBJ2-2
v_call: TRBV7-2
cdr3_aa: ASSLVSGQSNTGELF

j_call: TRBJ2-5
v_call: TRBV11-2
cdr3_aa: ASSLARQETQY

j_call: TRBJ1-2
v_call: TRBV19
cdr3_aa: ASSIRQGKGYT

j_call: TRBJ2-3
v_call: TRBV5-5
cdr3_aa: ASSLVRFTDTQY

j_call: TRBJ1-1
v_call: TRBV19
cdr3_aa: ASSREVNTEAF

j_call: TRBJ2-7
v_call: TRBV27
cdr3_aa: ASSQRDTSYEQY

j_call: TRBJ1-2
v_call: TRBV6-7
cdr3_aa: ASSYLDSGEGYT

j_call: TRBJ1-2
v_call: TRBV4-3
cdr3_aa: ASSQDAGQLSYGYT

j_call: TRBJ2-5
v_call: TRBV7-2
cdr3_aa: ASSPSWSGGGY

j_call: TRBJ1-1
v_call: TRBV5-4
cdr3_aa: ASFPTGAAEAF

j_call: TRBJ1-2
v_call: TRBV7-9
cdr3_aa: ASSRAEYGYT

j_call: TRBJ1-1
v_call: TRBV30
cdr3_aa: AWSPGRGNTEAF

j_call: TRBJ2-3
v_call: TRBV6-1
cdr3_aa: ASSEGWATDTQY

j_call: TRBJ2-1
v_call: TRBV27
cdr3_aa: ASSLRERGWDEQF

j_call: TRBJ1-3
v_call: TRBV7-9
cdr3_aa: ASSSGTLSGNTIY

j_call: TRBJ1-1
v_call: TRBV10-3
cdr3_aa: ASRLNTEAF

j_call: TRBJ1-4
v_call: TRBV7-2
cdr3_aa: ASSLNRGGEKLF

j_call: TRBJ2-4
v_call: TRBV5-1
cdr3_aa: ASSLAPGGAKNIQY

j_call: TRBJ2-3
v_call: TRBV6-1
cdr3_aa: ASSEREQGASDTQY

j_call: TRBJ1-5
v_call: TRBV7-9
cdr3_aa: ASSWAVGNQPQH

j_call: TRBJ2-1
v_call: TRBV5-4
cdr3_aa: ASSRSGGTDEQF

j_call: TRBJ1-1
v_call: TRBV6-5
cdr3_aa: ASSRGIWGTEAF

j_call: TRBJ2-5
v_call: TRBV12-3/TRBV12-4
cdr3_aa: ASRLEAETQY

j_call: TRBJ2-5
v_call: TRBV5-1
cdr3_aa: ASSLVRGETQY

j_call: TRBJ1-2
v_call: TRBV11-2
cdr3_aa: ASSGTGTGIGRT

j_call: TRBJ1-6
v_call: TRBV10-2
cdr3_aa: ASSSGTVNSPLH